These T cell receptor beta chains were read from a single sample in a study of blood T cell repertoires in COVID-19. Sequencing was performed with immunoSEQ multiplex PCR; in TCRdb, only in-frame clones are kept and a portion is missing. The sample yields a few hundred thousand clones, about 91% seen once. The sequenced material came from peripheral blood. The source is a person aged 18-29 years with COVID-19, enrolled during active disease. Both conserved end residues are part of each CDR3. Fields, in order: D gene, J gene, V gene, clone size, CDR3 DNA, CDR3 protein. A D gene is named only where the DNA matches it firmly. A row's size may be missing; if present it is once, few, many or a size class.

d_gene: NA; j_gene: TRBJ2-1; v_gene: TRBV29-1; abundance: NA; CDR3nt: TGCAGCGTTGGGAGGGAAAGGGGTTACAATGAGCAGTTCTTC; CDR3aa: CSVGRERGYNEQFF
d_gene: TRBD1; j_gene: TRBJ1-2; v_gene: TRBV24-1; abundance: many; CDR3nt: TGTGCCACAGAGGACAGGATCGATGGCTACACCTTC; CDR3aa: CATEDRIDGYTF
d_gene: TRBD2; j_gene: TRBJ2-1; v_gene: TRBV7-9; abundance: once; CDR3nt: TGTGCCAGCAGCTGGCCGGGACTAGTTTTCAACAATGAGCAGTTCTTC; CDR3aa: CASSWPGLVFNNEQFF
d_gene: NA; j_gene: TRBJ1-2; v_gene: TRBV3-1/TRBV3-2; abundance: NA; CDR3nt: TGTGCCAGCAGCCGAAACAGGGATGGCTACACCTTC; CDR3aa: CASSRNRDGYTF
d_gene: TRBD2; j_gene: TRBJ2-7; v_gene: TRBV5-6; abundance: NA; CDR3nt: TGTGCCAGCAGCCTCCGAGGTTTCGGCGGGAGAGACGAGCAGTACTTC; CDR3aa: CASSLRGFGGRDEQYF
d_gene: NA; j_gene: TRBJ1-2; v_gene: TRBV29-1; abundance: NA; CDR3nt: TGCAGCGTTGATCGGGAAGAGGACTATGGCTACACCTTC; CDR3aa: CSVDREEDYGYTF
d_gene: NA; j_gene: TRBJ2-2; v_gene: TRBV9; abundance: NA; CDR3nt: TGTGCCAGCAGCGCCCGACTAGTTGGGCCAAACACCGGGGAGCTGTTTTTT; CDR3aa: CASSARLVGPNTGELFF
d_gene: NA; j_gene: TRBJ1-2; v_gene: TRBV12-3/TRBV12-4; abundance: NA; CDR3nt: TGTGCCAGCAGTTCCGGGACACACAAAGACTACACCTTC; CDR3aa: CASSSGTHKDYTF
d_gene: NA; j_gene: TRBJ2-7; v_gene: TRBV4-1; abundance: NA; CDR3nt: TGCGCCAGCAGCCAAGGCAGGGGCGAATACGAGCAGTACTTC; CDR3aa: CASSQGRGEYEQYF
d_gene: TRBD2; j_gene: TRBJ2-5; v_gene: TRBV6-2/TRBV6-3; abundance: NA; CDR3nt: TGTGCCAGCAGTTCCAACAGCGGGGTCGGCCAAGAGACCCAGTACTTC; CDR3aa: CASSSNSGVGQETQYF
d_gene: NA; j_gene: TRBJ1-1; v_gene: TRBV28; abundance: once; CDR3nt: TGTGCCAGCAGTTCTACGTTTCAGGGGCACACTGAAGCTTTCTTT; CDR3aa: CASSSTFQGHTEAFF
d_gene: TRBD1; j_gene: TRBJ2-5; v_gene: TRBV6-5; abundance: NA; CDR3nt: TGTGCCAGCATTCCACATACAGGGGCCGGGGAGACCCAGTACTTC; CDR3aa: CASIPHTGAGETQYF
d_gene: NA; j_gene: TRBJ2-1; v_gene: TRBV24-1; abundance: NA; CDR3nt: TGTGCCACCAAAGGACTATACAATGAGCAGTTCTTC; CDR3aa: CATKGLYNEQFF
d_gene: TRBD1; j_gene: TRBJ2-7; v_gene: TRBV11-2; abundance: NA; CDR3nt: TGTGCCAGCAACCGGGTGGGACAGGGGGCCGCCGAGCAGTACTTC; CDR3aa: CASNRVGQGAAEQYF
d_gene: TRBD1; j_gene: TRBJ1-1; v_gene: TRBV7-2; abundance: NA; CDR3nt: TGTGCCAGCAGCTTGGACAGGATGAACACTGAAGCTTTCTTT; CDR3aa: CASSLDRMNTEAFF
d_gene: TRBD1; j_gene: TRBJ1-2; v_gene: TRBV14; abundance: NA; CDR3nt: TGTGCCAGCAGTCGGGACAGGGATTACTATGGCTACACCTTC; CDR3aa: CASSRDRDYYGYTF
d_gene: NA; j_gene: TRBJ1-1; v_gene: TRBV5-1; abundance: NA; CDR3nt: TGCGCCAGCAGCGAAAGGCGGTCCCGGAACACTGAAGCTTTCTTT; CDR3aa: CASSERRSRNTEAFF
d_gene: TRBD2; j_gene: TRBJ2-5; v_gene: TRBV7-3; abundance: NA; CDR3nt: TGTGCCAGCAGCTCCGGACTAGCGGGAGAGACCCAGTACTTC; CDR3aa: CASSSGLAGETQYF
d_gene: TRBD2; j_gene: TRBJ2-7; v_gene: TRBV9; abundance: NA; CDR3nt: TGTGCCAGCAGCGTAGGTCGGGAGGGCTATGAGCAGTACTTC; CDR3aa: CASSVGREGYEQYF
d_gene: NA; j_gene: TRBJ1-4; v_gene: TRBV7-2; abundance: NA; CDR3nt: TGTGCCAGCAGCTCTTCTGTGGGCGTTGAAAAACTGTTTTTT; CDR3aa: CASSSSVGVEKLFF
d_gene: TRBD1; j_gene: TRBJ1-2; v_gene: TRBV25-1; abundance: NA; CDR3nt: TGTGCCAGCACCGGGACAGGGTTAGAAAGAAGTGGCTACACCTTC; CDR3aa: CASTGTGLERSGYTF
d_gene: TRBD1; j_gene: TRBJ2-2; v_gene: TRBV5-1; abundance: few; CDR3nt: TGCGCCAGCAGCTTGGTAGGGGGCGACACCGGGGAGCTGTTTTTT; CDR3aa: CASSLVGGDTGELFF
d_gene: TRBD2; j_gene: TRBJ2-7; v_gene: TRBV3-1/TRBV3-2; abundance: NA; CDR3nt: TGTGCCAGCAGCAATCGACTAGCGGGAGGGAGTCACGAGCAGTACTTC; CDR3aa: CASSNRLAGGSHEQYF
d_gene: TRBD1; j_gene: TRBJ1-5; v_gene: TRBV27; abundance: NA; CDR3nt: TGTGCCAGCAGTTTAGTCGGACAGGGGAACCAGCCCCAGCATTTT; CDR3aa: CASSLVGQGNQPQHF
d_gene: NA; j_gene: TRBJ2-2; v_gene: TRBV2; abundance: NA; CDR3nt: TGTGCCAGCAGTTACGGGGTGAACACCGGGGAGCTGTTTTTT; CDR3aa: CASSYGVNTGELFF
d_gene: TRBD2; j_gene: TRBJ2-3; v_gene: TRBV27; abundance: few; CDR3nt: TGTGCCAGCAGTTATAGCGGGAGGGGGGCAGATACGCAGTATTTT; CDR3aa: CASSYSGRGADTQYF
d_gene: TRBD2; j_gene: TRBJ2-7; v_gene: TRBV18; abundance: NA; CDR3nt: TGTGCCAGCTCAGCCGGGACTAGCGGGAGCTACGAGCAGTACTTC; CDR3aa: CASSAGTSGSYEQYF
d_gene: TRBD2; j_gene: TRBJ2-3; v_gene: TRBV4-1; abundance: NA; CDR3nt: TGCGCCAGCAGCCAAGATAGGACTAGCGGGAGTTGGGGGGATACGCAGTATTTT; CDR3aa: CASSQDRTSGSWGDTQYF
d_gene: TRBD1; j_gene: TRBJ2-2; v_gene: TRBV7-9; abundance: NA; CDR3nt: TGTGCCAGCAGCTTCCCGGGACAGGGGAACACCGGGGAGCTGTTTTTT; CDR3aa: CASSFPGQGNTGELFF
d_gene: TRBD1; j_gene: TRBJ2-7; v_gene: TRBV2; abundance: NA; CDR3nt: TGTGCCAGCAGTGAAGCGCGGGGGACAGGGGTAGACGAGCAGTACTTC; CDR3aa: CASSEARGTGVDEQYF
d_gene: NA; j_gene: TRBJ1-5; v_gene: TRBV27; abundance: NA; CDR3nt: TGTGCCAGCAGTTTAAATCCGTTAGGAGGCGGCGTAGATCAGCCCCAGCATTTT; CDR3aa: CASSLNPLGGGVDQPQHF
d_gene: TRBD2; j_gene: TRBJ2-1; v_gene: TRBV6-5; abundance: NA; CDR3nt: TGTGCCAGCAGTTACCTGGGGGGAGGGCCGAGTTATGAGCAGTTCTTC; CDR3aa: CASSYLGGGPSYEQFF
d_gene: NA; j_gene: TRBJ1-5; v_gene: TRBV15; abundance: NA; CDR3nt: TGTGCCACCAGCAGAGTTGGTCGTTTGGAGGGAGGTACTAGCAATCAGCCCCAGCATTTT; CDR3aa: CATSRVGRLEGGTSNQPQHF
d_gene: TRBD2; j_gene: TRBJ2-7; v_gene: TRBV28; abundance: once; CDR3nt: TGTGCCAGCGGAGCGGGGACCTACGAGCAGTACTTC; CDR3aa: CASGAGTYEQYF
d_gene: TRBD1; j_gene: TRBJ1-4; v_gene: TRBV7-9; abundance: NA; CDR3nt: TGTGCCAGCAGCTCGGGACAGAATAATGAAAAACTGTTTTTT; CDR3aa: CASSSGQNNEKLFF
d_gene: TRBD2; j_gene: TRBJ2-1; v_gene: TRBV13; abundance: NA; CDR3nt: TGTGCCAGCAGCCTCGGGATAGCGGGGTACAATGAGCAGTTCTTC; CDR3aa: CASSLGIAGYNEQFF
d_gene: TRBD1; j_gene: TRBJ1-3; v_gene: TRBV3-1/TRBV3-2; abundance: NA; CDR3nt: TGTGCCAGCAGCCCAAGGACAGGGGCGGACACCATATATTTT; CDR3aa: CASSPRTGADTIYF
d_gene: NA; j_gene: TRBJ2-7; v_gene: TRBV29-1; abundance: NA; CDR3nt: TGCAGCGTTGCCACAGGGAAGCGCGACGAGCAGTACTTC; CDR3aa: CSVATGKRDEQYF
d_gene: NA; j_gene: TRBJ1-1; v_gene: TRBV7-2; abundance: NA; CDR3nt: TGTGCCAGCATCAGGGAGGAAGGGACTGAAGCTTTCTTT; CDR3aa: CASIREEGTEAFF
d_gene: NA; j_gene: TRBJ2-7; v_gene: TRBV5-1; abundance: few; CDR3nt: TGCGCCAGCAGCTTGGGCAGGGGTCCATACGAGCAGTACTTC; CDR3aa: CASSLGRGPYEQYF
d_gene: NA; j_gene: TRBJ2-7; v_gene: TRBV2; abundance: NA; CDR3nt: TGTGCCAGCAGGAGCGTTGTAAGACTAAGGTCCTACGAGCAGTACTTC; CDR3aa: CASRSVVRLRSYEQYF
d_gene: TRBD1; j_gene: TRBJ2-1; v_gene: TRBV14; abundance: NA; CDR3nt: TGTGCCAGCAGCCAATGGACAGGGGGCGAGCAGTTCTTC; CDR3aa: CASSQWTGGEQFF
d_gene: NA; j_gene: TRBJ1-5; v_gene: TRBV28; abundance: NA; CDR3nt: TGTGCCAGCATCCCCAGGGCGAGCAATCAGCCCCAGCATTTT; CDR3aa: CASIPRASNQPQHF
d_gene: NA; j_gene: TRBJ2-7; v_gene: TRBV4-3; abundance: NA; CDR3nt: TGCGCCAGCAGCCAAGATTTCGTACGAGACTACGAGCAGTACTTC; CDR3aa: CASSQDFVRDYEQYF
d_gene: NA; j_gene: TRBJ2-7; v_gene: TRBV21-1; abundance: NA; CDR3nt: TGTGCCAGCAGCACCCAGCGGGAGACGGCTCTTCTCCTCTACGAGCAGTACTTC; CDR3aa: CASSTQRETALLLYEQYF
d_gene: TRBD1; j_gene: TRBJ2-4; v_gene: TRBV28; abundance: once; CDR3nt: TGTGCCAACGGAGACAGGGGCAAAAACATTCAGTACTTC; CDR3aa: CANGDRGKNIQYF
d_gene: TRBD1; j_gene: TRBJ1-5; v_gene: TRBV10-3; abundance: NA; CDR3nt: TGTGCCATCAGTGACCCCGCTACAGGGGCGCTAGGAGATCAGCCCCAGCATTTT; CDR3aa: CAISDPATGALGDQPQHF